One and the same sample provided the 10 T cell receptor beta chains below, sequenced in a study of radiation and T cells in renal cell carcinoma (dated by TCRdb to about 2020). The library was built by means of the immunoSEQ multiplex PCR assay. What TCRdb holds here is the immuneACCESS table cut down to in-frame rearrangements. Part of the clones is not present; checked against another copy, under half of the missing clones reflect an unresolved V gene, and the others are unexplained. In this sample the table shows 10,000 to 15,000 clones, roughly a third of which occur a single time. The ten largest clones capture approximately 15% of the sample. In light of the paper, this sample's time point label describes: tumor resected at nephrectomy. Taken with the paper, the label for treatment or condition translates to: 15 Gy SBRT to primary tumor, nephrectomy 4 weeks later. The specimen comprised tumor tissue, sampled from a patient whose treatment included radiotherapy and nephrectomy. Receptor source: a man aged 60 to 75 with renal cell carcinoma.

The chain links TRBV6-1 to TRBJ1-1, with D maybe TRBD1 (5 bases). V was cut by 2 bases and J by 4 bases, with 11 bases left in between. This CDR3 has 14 amino acids. From germline, CDR1 is MNHNS and CDR2 SASEGT. The CDR3 sequence is CASSEIQAITEAFF. CDR3 sequence (DNA): TGTGCCAGCAGTGAAATACAGGCGATCACTGAAGCTTTCTTT.

This clone was counted a few times. Other DNA sequences in the sample encode the same CDR3. The J gene is TRBJ1-5, the V gene TRBV15, with a tentative D call TRBD1 (5 bases). Germline CDR1 reads LNHNV; CDR2 reads YYDKDF (reference sequence). The V end was cut by 0 bases, the J end by 4 bases, with 10 bases between. This CDR3 spans 15 amino acids. CDR3 protein: CATSREGRGNQPQHF. The CDR3 region has the DNA TGTGCCACCAGCAGAGAAGGGAGGGGAAATCAGCCCCAGCATTTT.

The chain couples TRBV5-4 to TRBJ2-7, with TRBD1 matching 7 bases. With 4 bases clipped from V and 3 bases from J, the junction kept 7 bases outside the gene matches. The CDR3 has 14 amino acids. Germline lookup yields CDR1 SGHNT and CDR2 YYREEE (reference sequence). CDR3 DNA sequence: TGTGCCAGCAGCGCTACAGGGGAAAGCTACGAGCAGTACTTC. Protein sequence: CASSATGESYEQYF.

A few counts support this clone. This sequence joins TRBV7-9 and TRBJ2-5; TRBD2 matches 12 bases. Unmatched junction bases numbered 10, after V lost 5 bases and J lost 6 bases. In germline, CDR1 is SEHNR, CDR2 FQNEAQ (reference sequence). There are 16 residues in the CDR3. The CDR3 region is CASSPSGGARLQTQYF. In DNA, the CDR3 is TGTGCCAGCAGCCCTAGCGGGGGGGCCAGGTTACAGACCCAGTACTTC.

The genes are TRBV18 and TRBJ1-2; 9 nucleotides line up with TRBD1. Per germline, CDR1 KGHSH and CDR2 LQKENI. This CDR3 is built from 15 residues. Trimming at V came to 6 bases and at J to 0 bases, leaving 5 bases not matched to a gene. The CDR3 sequence is CASSPGQGSNYGYTF. The DNA of the CDR3 is TGTGCCAGCTCCCCGGGACAGGGATCTAACTATGGCTACACCTTC.

This clone was detected only a few times. This chain uses TRBV7-2 with TRBJ1-1, with no clear D. Trimming removed 9 bases from V and 9 bases from J, with 20 bases in between. This CDR3 has 13 residues. CDR1 and CDR2 from the germline V gene are SGHTA and FQGNSA. In DNA form, the CDR3 reads TGTGCCAGTACAGCTTACAATGAACACAAAGCTTTCTTT. Translated, it gives CASTAYNEHKAFF. Variable domain in full (rest from reference TRBV7-2 and TRBJ1-1): GAGVSQSPSNKVTEKGKDVELRCDPISGHTALYWYRQSLGQGLEFLIYFQGNSAPDKSGLPSDRFSAERTGGSVSTLTIQRTQQEDSAVYLCASTAYNEHKAFFGQGTRLTVV.

Judged by abundance, this clone is medium-sized. The chain employs TRBV5-1 and TRBJ1-2; possible D gene TRBD1, 5 bases. Germline V gene sequence: CDR1 SGHRS, CDR2 YFSETQ. The V and J ends lost 3 bases and 0 bases respectively, with 12 bases between them. This CDR3 comprises 15 residues. CDR3 amino acids: CASSWADTSNYGYTF. For the CDR3, the DNA is TGCGCCAGCAGCTGGGCGGACACTTCTAACTATGGCTACACCTTC.

The chain combines TRBV19 with TRBJ1-2, with D unclear. CDR1 and CDR2 from the germline V gene are LNHDA and SQIVND (reference sequence). V dropped 4 bases and J dropped 4 bases, with 10 bases sitting between them. The CDR3 totals 13 residues. CDR3 protein: CASSNGVSYGYTF. The CDR3 region has the DNA TGTGCCAGTAGTAATGGGGTCAGCTATGGCTACACCTTC. Supplemented by reference TRBV19 and TRBJ1-2, the full variable domain reads DGGITQSPKYLFRKEGQNVTLSCEQNLNHDAMYWYRQDPGQGLRLIYYSQIVNDFQKGDIAEGYSVSREKKESFPLTVTSAQKNPTAFYLCASSNGVSYGYTFGSGTRLTVV.

The rearrangement uses TRBV5-1 and TRBJ2-1, with unresolved D. Trimming pared 2 bases from V and 1 base from J, leaving 10 bases between. In germline, CDR1 is SGHRS, CDR2 YFSETQ. This CDR3 spans 15 amino acids. This CDR3 reads CASSFNSFSYNEQFF. The CDR3 nucleotides are TGCGCCAGCAGCTTTAACAGTTTTTCCTACAATGAGCAGTTCTTC.

This clone ranks as medium-sized. V gene TRBV29-1 combines with J gene TRBJ1-1; D remains ambiguous. The CDR3 runs 10 residues. Germline assignment: CDR1 SQVTM and CDR2 ANQGSEA. V was pared by 4 bases and J by 7 bases, with 7 bases between. The CDR3 spells CSVGIGEAFF. In DNA form, the CDR3 reads TGCAGCGTTGGGATCGGTGAAGCTTTCTTT.